This T cell receptor beta chain is from a study of T cells in localized non-small cell lung cancer. Findings of the study overall: The study detected a median about 60 of the top 100 tumor clones in adjacent lung. Heterogeneity remains possible, as sequencing covered one tumor region only. Uninvolved adjacent lung had the highest recorded T cell clonality, with tumor below it.

As to this clone: The antigen is not known. Mismatch with germline at one junction end may stem from a read error.

Method: immunoSEQ multiplex PCR; TCRdb's copy keeps in-frame clones and lacks some. This sample carries 1,000 or so clones, less than 25% of them seen once, and the ten largest clones take about 25%. CDR3 length equals 15 residues. Germline V gene lookup returns CDR1 MNHGY and CDR2 SAAAGT. The adjacent lung that was sampled lay at least 2 cm from the tumor margin and showed no atypia. Sequenced here: normal lung tissue next to the tumor, sampled before any cancer treatment. This chain links TRBV6-8 with TRBJ1-1; D perhaps matches TRBD1 (5 bases). The sequence was obtained from a male donor aged 60 or older with stage I lung adenocarcinoma. CDR3 amino acids: CAISGRGRENTEAFF. CDR3 DNA: TGTGCCATCAGTGGAAGGGGCAGGGAGAACACTGAAGCTTTCTTT.